This paragraph covers one T cell receptor beta chain sequence. Its cognate antigen is unknown. Data came from immunoSEQ multiplex PCR; TCRdb stores just in-frame clones and leaves some out. This sample has more than 45,000 clones; around three quarters occur once, and the top ten carry about 5%. Germline V gives CDR1 SGHTA, CDR2 FQGNSA. Trimming removed 2 bases from V and 10 bases from J; junction bases left unmatched: 11. This CDR3 region has 16 residues. These data originate in a study of vaccination effects on CD4 cells after COVID-19. Points from the study as a whole: Clones arising from infection and from vaccination showed marked clonal contraction late after vaccination.

After expansion with viral peptide pools in the ViraFEST assay, antigen-specific CD4+ T cells were sequenced. Having been cultured for 10 days, the cells underwent CD4+ T cell isolation. This individual contracted SARS-CoV-2 between March and December 2020, as verified by PCR. At days 3 and 7, half of the medium was exchanged for IL-2 medium. The V gene is TRBV7-2, the J gene TRBJ1-6; TRBD1 aligns across 7 bases. The receptor was derived from a human donor who had a prior SARS-CoV-2 infection. The sequencing used CD4+ T cells from PBMCs cultured with HIV peptides, collected before COVID-19 vaccination. The subset was: HIV-1 Nef peptide pool negative control/reference culture. CDR3 in amino acids: CASSLRGGILESPLHF. Written as DNA, the CDR3 is TGTGCCAGCAGCTTAAGAGGGGGCATTTTAGAATCACCCCTCCACTTT.